One and the same sample provided the 13 T cell receptor beta chains below, sequenced in a study of blood T cell repertoires in COVID-19. Libraries were prepared by immunoSEQ multiplex PCR; TCRdb keeps only in-frame clonotypes and omits some of them. The data contain 200,000 to 250,000 clones, 75% to 85% of them singletons. The sequencing input was peripheral blood. All receptors derive from a woman at least 80 years old with COVID-19, enrolled during active disease.

This clone has a handful of counts. The junction shows a germline mismatch at one end, possibly a read error. The chain recombines TRBV24-1 with TRBJ2-1; a weak D match, TRBD2 (6 bases). The CDR3 spans 18 residues. The germline CDR1 and CDR2 sequences are KGHDR and SFDVKD. CDR3 amino acids: CATSDLEGSWDSHNEQFF. CDR3 coding DNA: TGTGCCACCAGTGATTTAGAGGGGAGTTGGGACTCCCACAATGAGCAGTTCTTC.

The V and J genes are TRBV24-1 and TRBJ2-5; 12 bases align to TRBD2. With 4 bases clipped from V and 5 bases from J, the junction kept 7 bases outside the gene matches. The CDR3 is 16 residues long. Germline V CDR1 and CDR2: KGHDR, SFDVKD. The CDR3 DNA reads TGTGCCACCAGTGACACCACTAGCGGGAGGTTGGAGACCCAGTACTTC. As protein: CATSDTTSGRLETQYF.

The rearrangement links TRBV28 to TRBJ1-1, with D hard to call. V was shortened by 3 bases and J by 7 bases, with 12 bases between the two germline ends. The germline CDR1 and CDR2 sequences are MDHEN and SYDVKM. CDR3 length equals 13 residues. In DNA, the CDR3 is TGTGCCAGCAGTTTCTCTGACTCCTATGAAGCTTTCTTT. Its protein is CASSFSDSYEAFF.

V is TRBV18 and J is TRBJ2-4; D possibly corresponds to TRBD1 (6 bases). This CDR3 comprises 13 residues. The ends were cut back, 11 bases at V and 5 bases at J, with 16 bases in the middle. The germline V gene encodes CDR1 KGHSH and CDR2 LQKENI. CDR3 protein: CAYPMGHENIQYF. CDR3 DNA: TGTGCCTATCCTATGGGACACGAAAACATTCAGTACTTC.

J is TRBJ1-4 and V is TRBV3-1 (or the pseudogene TRBV3-2), with D maybe TRBD1 (5 bases). CDR1 LGHDT and CDR2 YNNKEL come from the germline V gene (reference sequence). This CDR3 spans 15 amino acids. Trimming shortened V by 5 bases and J by 7 bases, and 17 bases separated the two germline ends. The CDR3 spells CASSSSGGLFEKLFF. In nucleotides, the CDR3 is TGTGCCAGCAGCTCGTCCGGGGGTTTATTTGAAAAACTGTTTTTT.

Turning to this clone: The sample holds other DNA sequences that translate to the same CDR3. The V gene is TRBV2, the J gene TRBJ2-7; TRBD1 aligns across 10 bases. Trimming at V came to 8 bases and at J to 4 bases, leaving 8 bases not matched to a gene. Looked up from germline, CDR1 is SNHLY and CDR2 is FYNNEI. This CDR3 has 14 residues. The CDR3 loop reads CASSPGQGSYEQYF. DNA of the CDR3: TGTGCCAGCTCGCCGGGACAGGGGTCTTACGAGCAGTACTTC.

CDR3 bases: TGTGCCAGCAGTTACTCCGGGACTAGCGGGAGAGCGGCCTACAATGAGCAGTTCTTC. It yields the protein CASSYSGTSGRAAYNEQFF. V and J are TRBV6-2 or TRBV6-3 and TRBJ2-1; TRBD2 matches at 14 bases. Germline CDR1 MNHEY, CDR2 SVGEGT. This CDR3 has 19 residues. Unmatched junction bases numbered 6, after V lost 0 bases and J lost 2 bases.

CDR3 residues: CASSLHPGQGLYEQYF. CDR3 coding DNA: TGTGCCAGCAGCTTACACCCGGGACAGGGCCTATACGAGCAGTACTTC. The gene calls are TRBV7-3 and TRBJ2-7; TRBD1 agrees at 9 bases. There are 16 residues in the CDR3. The ends lost 2 bases at V and 4 bases at J; junction bases unmatched: 9. The germline gives CDR1 SGHTA, CDR2 FQGTGA.

The V gene is TRBV19, the J gene TRBJ2-1; 13 positions agree with TRBD2. The CDR3 is 16 residues long. In germline, CDR1 is LNHDA, CDR2 SQIVND (reference sequence). V dropped 8 bases and J dropped 7; count of bases not matched to a gene: 11. CDR3 nucleotides: TGTGCCAGTCTCTCGACTAGCGGGAGGAGGTGGAATGAGCAGTTCTTC. It encodes CASLSTSGRRWNEQFF.

This chain uses TRBV19 with TRBJ2-2, with D tentatively TRBD2 (6 bases). The CDR3 is 15 residues long. CDR1 is LNHDA, CDR2 SQIVND, per germline (reference sequence). V shed 4 bases and J shed 2 bases, with 11 bases lying between them. The CDR3 spells CASSTGTFNTGELFF. The CDR3, as DNA: TGTGCCAGTAGTACAGGGACTTTTAACACCGGGGAGCTGTTTTTT. The whole variable domain, remainder taken from reference TRBV19 and TRBJ2-2, is DGGITQSPKYLFRKEGQNVTLSCEQNLNHDAMYWYRQDPGQGLRLIYYSQIVNDFQKGDIAEGYSVSREKKESFPLTVTSAQKNPTAFYLCASSTGTFNTGELFFGEGSRLTVL.

The J gene is TRBJ1-2, the V gene TRBV7-9; a weak D match, TRBD1 (6 bases). The CDR3 runs to 15 residues. Between the trimmed V and J ends, which lost 2 bases and 4 bases, there was a span of 14 bases. Looked up from germline, CDR1 is SEHNR and CDR2 is FQNEAQ (reference sequence). CDR3 loop: CASSLRNRATYGYTF. The CDR3 bases are TGTGCCAGCAGCTTACGGAACAGGGCGACCTATGGCTACACCTTC.

In its sample, this clone was seen once. This chain uses TRBV19 with TRBJ2-5; 8 bases fit TRBD2. Germline CDR1 and CDR2: LNHDA and SQIVND (reference sequence). The CDR3 is 13 amino acids. V gave up 3 bases and J gave up 6 bases; unmatched junction bases: 3. The CDR3 reads CASSIREGKTQYF. The CDR3 DNA is TGTGCCAGTAGTATCCGGGAGGGAAAGACCCAGTACTTC.

This clone was counted a single time. This chain connects TRBV7-9 to TRBJ2-1; 7 bases are a match to TRBD1. Germline CDR1 reads SEHNR; CDR2 reads FQNEAQ (reference sequence). CDR3 length: 15 residues. The V segment lost 7 bases and the J segment 5 bases; nucleotides outside the gene matches: 11. In nucleotides, the CDR3 is TGTGCCAGCATCCTCTGGGGGACAGAGAACAATGAGCAGTTCTTC. This encodes CASILWGTENNEQFF. Supplemented by reference TRBV7-9 and TRBJ2-1, the full variable domain reads DTGVSQNPRHKITKRGQNVTFRCDPISEHNRLYWYRQTLGQGPEFLTYFQNEAQLEKSRLLSDRFSAERPKGSFSTLEIQRTEQGDSAMYLCASILWGTENNEQFFGPGTRLTVL.